Listed below are T cell receptor beta chains from one sample, sequenced in a study of blood T cell repertoires in COVID-19. The data were produced by immunoSEQ multiplex PCR, yet TCRdb's version contains in-frame clones alone and is incomplete. The data hold hundreds of thousands of clones, with about nine tenths observed a single time. Sequenced sample: peripheral blood. The receptors here all came from a man aged 18-30 years with active or convalescent COVID-19. Both conserved end residues are part of each CDR3. The order of the fields is CDR3 DNA, CDR3 protein, V gene, D gene, clone size, J gene, CDR3 length. A D gene is named only where the DNA matches it firmly. Clone size, where shown, is once, few, many, or a class for clones that have expanded.

DNA: TGTGCCAGCAGCGGGCGGGCCGGATTTAACTATTTT; CDR3: CASSGRAGFNYF; V: TRBV14; D: NA; size: NA; J: TRBJ2-3; length: 12
DNA: TGTGCCAGCAGCTCGGTGACTAGCGGGGTCGTCTCCTACGAGCAGTACTTC; CDR3: CASSSVTSGVVSYEQYF; V: TRBV13; D: TRBD2; size: NA; J: TRBJ2-7; length: 17
DNA: TGTGCCAGCTCACCAAATTGGGACACTGGAAACACCATATATTTT; CDR3: CASSPNWDTGNTIYF; V: TRBV18; D: NA; size: NA; J: TRBJ1-3; length: 15
DNA: TGTGCCAGTTCTAGCGGGGGCACAAGCTCCTACAATGAGCAGTTCTTC; CDR3: CASSSGGTSSYNEQFF; V: TRBV9; D: TRBD2; size: once; J: TRBJ2-1; length: 16
DNA: TGTGCCAGTACTCGGGACAGCATGAACACTGAAGCTTTCTTT; CDR3: CASTRDSMNTEAFF; V: TRBV19; D: TRBD1; size: NA; J: TRBJ1-1; length: 14
DNA: TGTGCCAGCAGCCCCTATGAGGGGGTCGGGAACATTCAGTACTTC; CDR3: CASSPYEGVGNIQYF; V: TRBV3-1/TRBV3-2; D: NA; size: NA; J: TRBJ2-4; length: 15
DNA: TGCGCCAGCGCGCCCTCGGGACAGGGCCATGAAAAACTGTTTTTT; CDR3: CASAPSGQGHEKLFF; V: TRBV5-1; D: TRBD1; size: NA; J: TRBJ1-4; length: 15
DNA: TGTGCCAGCAGTAGCCGGGAGCAAAACATTCAGTACTTC; CDR3: CASSSREQNIQYF; V: TRBV11-2; D: NA; size: NA; J: TRBJ2-4; length: 13
DNA: TGTGCCAGCAGATCACTAGCGGGGGCCTACAATGAGCAGTTCTTC; CDR3: CASRSLAGAYNEQFF; V: TRBV6-5; D: TRBD2; size: NA; J: TRBJ2-1; length: 15
DNA: TGTGCCACCAGCTGGTACAGGGAACTCTACACCTTC; CDR3: CATSWYRELYTF; V: TRBV15; D: NA; size: NA; J: TRBJ1-2; length: 12
DNA: TGTGCCAGCGGGGACCACAGGACAGGACTTAACTATGGCTACACCTTC; CDR3: CASGDHRTGLNYGYTF; V: TRBV6-6; D: TRBD1; size: NA; J: TRBJ1-2; length: 16
DNA: TGCGCCAGCAGCCAACCGGACGGGACTTTGGGCTACACCTTC; CDR3: CASSQPDGTLGYTF; V: TRBV4-1; D: NA; size: NA; J: TRBJ1-2; length: 14
DNA: TGTGCCAGCACACCTCGGGACGGGGGGAACACTGAAGCTTTCTTT; CDR3: CASTPRDGGNTEAFF; V: TRBV28; D: NA; size: NA; J: TRBJ1-1; length: 15
DNA: TGTGCCAGCATTGGACTAGCGGGAGTGTTACCTTCCGTGAATACGCAGTATTTT; CDR3: CASIGLAGVLPSVNTQYF; V: TRBV2; D: TRBD2; size: NA; J: TRBJ2-3; length: 18
DNA: TGTGCCAGCAGTCTCGGGACAGGGATCAATGAGCAGTTCTTC; CDR3: CASSLGTGINEQFF; V: TRBV6-5; D: TRBD1; size: NA; J: TRBJ2-1; length: 14
DNA: TGTGCCAGCAGCAATGGACTAGCGGGAGTTACGAAGCAGTACTTC; CDR3: CASSNGLAGVTKQYF; V: TRBV3-1/TRBV3-2; D: TRBD2; size: few; J: TRBJ2-7; length: 15
DNA: TGTGCCAGCAGTTTAGACCCCAGGGGAGGGACTGAAGCTTTCTTT; CDR3: CASSLDPRGGTEAFF; V: TRBV27; D: NA; size: NA; J: TRBJ1-1; length: 15
DNA: TGTGCCAGCTCACCACAACGAGGAACGACAGGAACACCCACTTCTAACTATGGCTACACCTTC; CDR3: CASSPQRGTTGTPTSNYGYTF; V: TRBV18; D: NA; size: NA; J: TRBJ1-2; length: 21
DNA: TGTGCCAGCAGTGCCTGGGACAGGCCGCAGTTCTTC; CDR3: CASSAWDRPQFF; V: TRBV25-1; D: TRBD1; size: many; J: TRBJ2-1; length: 12
DNA: TGTGCCAGCAGTTTAGCGACTAGCGGGAGGGAGTACCAAGAGACCCAGTACTTC; CDR3: CASSLATSGREYQETQYF; V: TRBV28; D: TRBD2; size: NA; J: TRBJ2-5; length: 18
DNA: TGTGCCAGCAGTTATCGGGAACAAGAGGCGCAGTACTTC; CDR3: CASSYREQEAQYF; V: TRBV6-2/TRBV6-3; D: NA; size: NA; J: TRBJ2-7; length: 13
DNA: TGTGCCAGCAGCCCTTACAATGAGCAGTTCTTC; CDR3: CASSPYNEQFF; V: TRBV5-8; D: NA; size: NA; J: TRBJ2-1; length: 11
DNA: TGTGCCAGCAGCTTGGACAGGGGACCCTACAATGAGCAGTTCTTC; CDR3: CASSLDRGPYNEQFF; V: TRBV7-2; D: TRBD1; size: NA; J: TRBJ2-1; length: 15
DNA: TGCGCCAGCAGCTTACGAGCGGGGGGATTT; CDR3: CASSLRAGGF; V: TRBV5-1; D: NA; size: few; J: TRBJ1-1; length: 10
DNA: TGTGCCACCAGTGATTTCGCAGGGTATGGCTACACCTTC; CDR3: CATSDFAGYGYTF; V: TRBV24-1; D: NA; size: NA; J: TRBJ1-2; length: 13
DNA: TGTGCCAGCAGTTCTAATTTACCCTACGAGCAGTACTTC; CDR3: CASSSNLPYEQYF; V: TRBV12-3/TRBV12-4; D: NA; size: NA; J: TRBJ2-7; length: 13
DNA: TGCGCCAGCAGCACGGGAGGCGGGTCCCGGGGTTTGCGGGCCTACGAGCAGTACTTC; CDR3: CASSTGGGSRGLRAYEQYF; V: TRBV5-1; D: TRBD2; size: once; J: TRBJ2-7; length: 19
DNA: TGTGCCAGCAGAGCAGACAGGGGAAACACCGGGGAGCTGTTTTTT; CDR3: CASRADRGNTGELFF; V: TRBV28; D: TRBD1; size: NA; J: TRBJ2-2; length: 15
DNA: TGTGCCAGCAGCTTGAGACAGGCCTCTGGAAACACCATATATTTT; CDR3: CASSLRQASGNTIYF; V: TRBV7-8; D: NA; size: NA; J: TRBJ1-3; length: 15
DNA: TGTGCCAGCAGTTTATCGACAGGGGGCCATGGTAATGAAAAACTGTTTTTT; CDR3: CASSLSTGGHGNEKLFF; V: TRBV27; D: TRBD1; size: NA; J: TRBJ1-4; length: 17
DNA: TGTGCCAGCAGCCCTGACAGGGATAACATTCAGTACTTC; CDR3: CASSPDRDNIQYF; V: TRBV11-2; D: TRBD1; size: NA; J: TRBJ2-4; length: 13
DNA: TGTGCCAGCAGCTTAGAGACAGGGTTACGCACAGATACGCAGTATTTT; CDR3: CASSLETGLRTDTQYF; V: TRBV13; D: TRBD1; size: NA; J: TRBJ2-3; length: 16
DNA: TGTGCCAGCAGTGGACAGCCTAATTCACCCCTCCACTTT; CDR3: CASSGQPNSPLHF; V: TRBV2; D: NA; size: NA; J: TRBJ1-6; length: 13
DNA: TGTGCCAGCAGGCAGGACATAGCTGGAAACACCATATATTTT; CDR3: CASRQDIAGNTIYF; V: TRBV5-4; D: NA; size: NA; J: TRBJ1-3; length: 14
DNA: TGTGCCAGCAATCCACCAGGGATGAATTCACCCCTCCACTTT; CDR3: CASNPPGMNSPLHF; V: TRBV2; D: NA; size: once; J: TRBJ1-6; length: 14
DNA: TGCGCCAGCAGCCAACTCGCCTCGGCGACTGAAGAGACCCAGTACTTC; CDR3: CASSQLASATEETQYF; V: TRBV4-1; D: NA; size: NA; J: TRBJ2-5; length: 16
DNA: TGTGCCAGCAGCTTAGTTGGGACAGGAGCCTTTTTCTCTGGAAACACCATATATTTT; CDR3: CASSLVGTGAFFSGNTIYF; V: TRBV7-2; D: TRBD1; size: once; J: TRBJ1-3; length: 19
DNA: TGTGCCAGCAGCCAATTTAATAGCTATGGCTACACCTTC; CDR3: CASSQFNSYGYTF; V: TRBV16; D: NA; size: once; J: TRBJ1-2; length: 13
DNA: TGCGCCAGCAGCTTGGGACATATAAACACAGATACGCAGTATTTT; CDR3: CASSLGHINTDTQYF; V: TRBV5-1; D: NA; size: NA; J: TRBJ2-3; length: 15
DNA: TGCAGCGTTGCTCCACGACTAGGGAGGGGAGGGGAGCAGTTCTTC; CDR3: CSVAPRLGRGGEQFF; V: TRBV29-1; D: TRBD2; size: NA; J: TRBJ2-1; length: 15
DNA: TGTGCCAGCAGTGTCGGCACTGAAGCTTTCTTT; CDR3: CASSVGTEAFF; V: TRBV2; D: NA; size: NA; J: TRBJ1-1; length: 11
DNA: TGTGCTAGTGGTGTAGCGGGGTCCCCCTCCTACGAGCAGTACTTC; CDR3: CASGVAGSPSYEQYF; V: TRBV12-5; D: TRBD2; size: NA; J: TRBJ2-7; length: 15
DNA: TGTGCCAGCAGTCCAGACAGGGATTATGGCTACACCTTC; CDR3: CASSPDRDYGYTF; V: TRBV13; D: TRBD1; size: NA; J: TRBJ1-2; length: 13
DNA: TGCAGCGTTGTTGAGGCTCCGGGCACTGAAGCTTTCTTT; CDR3: CSVVEAPGTEAFF; V: TRBV29-1; D: NA; size: NA; J: TRBJ1-1; length: 13
DNA: TGTGCCAGCAGCTCACGGGAGGAAGTCGGCGGGGAGCTGTTTTTT; CDR3: CASSSREEVGGELFF; V: TRBV13; D: TRBD2; size: NA; J: TRBJ2-2; length: 15
DNA: TGTGCCAGCAGCCACCGACGGGTCGTGACCGGGGAGCTGTTTTTT; CDR3: CASSHRRVVTGELFF; V: TRBV6-2/TRBV6-3; D: NA; size: NA; J: TRBJ2-2; length: 15
DNA: TGTGCCAGCAGCGTAGCCCCAAATTCCGGGGAAGCTTTCTTT; CDR3: CASSVAPNSGEAFF; V: TRBV9; D: NA; size: NA; J: TRBJ1-1; length: 14
DNA: TGTGCCAGTAGTATAACAGCCGATCAGCCCCAGCATTTT; CDR3: CASSITADQPQHF; V: TRBV19; D: NA; size: NA; J: TRBJ1-5; length: 13